Sequencing of this T cell receptor (beta chain) was carried out in a study of CD8 T cells in ankylosing spondylitis. A note on this clonotype: Antigen unknown.

General study results and limits: A TCR beta motif made of fewer than ten highly homologous variants seemed typical of ankylosing spondylitis blood.

It was by quantitative 5'-RACE with molecular barcodes that TCR beta libraries were made. TCRdb re-derived calls from the 5' RACE reads in MiXCR, one entry per CDR3 protein. The sample has some 400,000 distinct CDR3 sequences, 20% to 25% seen once; the top ten hold around 16%. The V and J ends lost 3 bases and 8 bases respectively, with 7 bases between them. The CDR3 runs 11 residues. This chain joins TRBV12-3 or TRBV12-4 and TRBJ1-2; D remains ambiguous. Sequencing was done on a sample of blood, either unsorted or a sorted T cell fraction (not recorded which). The receptor was isolated from a male donor with ankylosing spondylitis. The CDR3 DNA sequence: TGTGCCAGCAGTTTCTCGAGGGGCTACACCTTC. This gives the protein CASSFSRGYTF.